This T cell receptor beta chain was captured by sequencing in a study of cytotoxic CD8 clonotypes in ibrutinib-treated CLL. The study's findings and limits: Rising at ibrutinib response, clonality subsequently fell back toward baseline at progression.

For TCR beta libraries, around 2 micrograms of genomic DNA were obtained from cryopreserved PBMCs. Details on this clone: What it binds is not known.

The CDR3 is made up of 15 amino acids. V was pared by 3 bases and J by 3 bases, with 13 bases between. CDR1 MGHDK and CDR2 SYGVNS come from the germline V gene. The assay was immunoSEQ multiplex PCR, and TCRdb's table has in-frame clones only and misses some. The sample shows 15,000 to 20,000 clones, around 81% of them seen only once. This clonotype was obtained from a human donor with chronic lymphocytic leukemia. The chain carries TRBV25-1 and TRBJ2-3, with D perhaps matching TRBD2 (6 bases). The specimen was PBMCs, collected before ibrutinib treatment. CDR3 loop: CASSDTGVGTDTQYF. CDR3 in DNA: TGTGCCAGCAGTGATACGGGGGTTGGAACAGATACGCAGTATTTT.